The entry below describes one T cell receptor beta chain. The antigen it recognizes is unknown. Base qualities are not provided; no much larger clone lies one nucleotide away. The sample is drawn from a study of blood T cell repertoires in COVID-19 (TCRdb year 2020). Context from the whole study: Samples from collaborators originated in the United States, Italy and Spain and spanned both the acute and convalescent phases of COVID-19. Where available, HLA class I and class II types were taken from metadata supplied by the sample provider and were not determined by assay-based typing. Nearly every sample came with metadata listing a de-identified subject ID, COVID-19 status, age in years and sex. The dataset comprised deeply sampled blood TCRbeta repertoires from subjects exposed to, actively infected with, or recovered from COVID-19. A freely available public database, intended as a resource for researchers studying the immune response to SARS-CoV-2, is where the repertoires were released. The prospective study material was composed of cDNA or gDNA derived from T cells, B-cell-depleted T cells, or PBMCs. The samples were drawn from two sources: the first 160 participants of the ongoing ImmuneRACE study, and fewer than 1,500 subjects contributed by 6 global collaborators. The paper as a whole reports these results and caveats: How much clinical and demographic metadata was included differed by source and by participant, and the metadata was provided uncurated.

Each collaborating institution followed its own protocols to collect whole blood in K2EDTA tubes. For TCRbeta analysis, collaborator samples were shipped as frozen whole blood, as isolated PBMCs, or as DNA extracted from either sample type. From the germline V gene, CDR1 is KGHSH and CDR2 is LQKENI. From its cysteine to its phenylalanine, the CDR3 spans 14 amino acids. Only the CDR3 region is kept as DNA, spanning 42 bases read in frame from base 1. For this chain, trimming is 3 bases at the V end and 3 bases at the J end, and the number of junction bases without a gene match is 0. The immunoSEQ Assay, a bias-controlled multiplex PCR, was used to amplify TCRbeta CDR3 regions from genomic DNA. The published analysis was carried out like this. The number of nucleated cells in each sample was estimated from the amplification of reference gene primers within the assay. Sequence reads were collapsed and filtered to measure the absolute abundance of every unique TCRbeta CDR3 rearrangement. For each sample, productive Simpson clonality was calculated as the square root of Simpson's diversity index across productive rearrangements. The source is immuneACCESS, and TCRdb retained only in-frame sequences with V and J called. Part of the clones is not carried over; for the studies checked, unresolved V genes explain less than half of this, and the remainder is unexplained. Clone size and the V and J calls come from that table; the DNA yielded D and trimming. The sample table contains fewer than 200,000 clones; only one count was recorded for approximately 90% of them. Of the sample, approximately 0.5% falls within the top ten clones.

The receptor's source is a man in his fifties with acute or convalescent COVID-19. Input material: peripheral blood. The receptor chain draws on TRBV18 and TRBJ1-2, with 11 middle bases fitting TRBD1. The CDR3 region reads CASSPGQGDYGYTF. Read as DNA, the sequence is TGTGCCAGCTCACCGGGACAGGGGGACTATGGCTACACCTTC.